The table lists the clone carrying this T cell receptor beta chain with a few counts. Amplification targeted TCR beta CDR3 regions from RNA transcripts. The TCR CDR3 first-round RT-PCR relied on the HTBI primer set. TCRdb reanalysed the multiplex PCR reads using MiXCR and keeps one entry per CDR3 protein. The sample yields over 700,000 distinct CDR3 sequences, approximately 40% seen once. The sample comes from a study of T cells in Graves' hyperthyroidism and ophthalmopathy. The hyperthyroidism patients had all been newly diagnosed, and their disease duration was under 2 months. Their ages ranged from 18 to 65 years. The sequence derives from a woman in her 40s with Graves' hyperthyroidism. Sequencing was performed on blood.

CDR3: CASSPRQGGPQETQYF. In DNA, the CDR3 is TGTGCCAGCAGCCCTCGACAGGGAGGACCACAAGAGACCCAGTACTTC. The chain couples TRBV9 to TRBJ2-5; a possible D gene is TRBD1 (7 bases). Germline V gene sequence: CDR1 SGDLS, CDR2 YYNGEE. The CDR3 is 16 amino acids. V was cut by 4 bases and J by 2 bases, with 18 bases left in between.